Reported below is one TCR beta chain. This specimen belongs to a study of blood T cell repertoires in COVID-19. Across the study: Sites in the United States, Italy and Spain provided acute and convalescent COVID-19 samples. PBMCs, B-cell-depleted T cells, or T cells were the source of the cDNA or gDNA that made up the material.

In the study's own analysis: Reference gene primers were amplified, and this amplification served to estimate nucleated cell counts. The table came from immunoSEQ multiplex PCR; TCRdb's copy has only in-frame clones and leaves some out. V, J and clone size are taken as reported in that table, and D and trimming were inferred from the DNA itself. The sample lists approximately 130,000 clones, 75% to 90% occurring once. The CDR3 consists of 17 residues. The germline V gene has CDR1 LNHNV and CDR2 YYDKDF (reference sequence). The V gene end was trimmed by 2 bases and the J gene end by 1 base; junction bases not matched to a gene: 6.

The sequence was obtained from a human donor in a cohort sampled during active COVID-19. The source material was peripheral blood. The rearrangement uses TRBV15 and TRBJ2-3, with 10 bases matching TRBD1. CDR3 region: CATSRLLGTGGTDTQYF. DNA of the CDR3: TGTGCCACCAGCAGATTGCTTGGGACAGGGGGCACAGATACGCAGTATTTT.